Reported below is one T cell receptor beta chain. Its antigen is still unknown. No qualities accompany the bases; no much larger clone lies one base away. These data come from a study of PD-1 blockade in classical Hodgkin lymphoma (TCRdb year 2020). With respect to the entire study: Nivolumab dosing was 3 mg/kg intravenously every 2 weeks, continuing until either disease progression or unacceptable toxicity. A peripheral blood immune signature of response to PD-1 blockade in classical Hodgkin lymphoma was defined using TCR beta sequencing and CyTOF. What the authors observed across the whole study: Baseline TCR diversity was reported to be lower in newly diagnosed patients than in healthy donors, and even lower in relapsed/refractory patients. Among trial patients, those achieving complete response had baseline diversity similar to that of newly diagnosed patients, while diversity was significantly lower in partial responders and progressors. A significant rise by C4D1 was seen in CD4+ but not CD8+ TCR diversity (p=0.0027 vs p=0.16), with the rise being most apparent in complete responders (p=0.02). The study was restricted to a single clinical trial cohort, and the causes of repertoire differences, possibly disease activity or prior therapy, were left undefined. Diversity was lower in patients who began nivolumab less than 1 year after ASCT, so these patients were left out of later analyses to avoid confounding by immune reconstitution.

Genomic DNA was extracted with the Qiagen DNeasy kit from unsorted PBMCs and from negatively selected CD4+ and CD8+ fractions. Amplification of TCR beta CDR3 regions was done by immunoSEQ multiplex PCR with primers that anneal to V and J segments. Amplification bias was minimized using a synthetic immune receptor repertoire, and residual bias was removed computationally after sequencing. As for how the authors treated the data: Custom Python scripts were used to quantify repertoire diversity as the Shannon entropy index. The unsorted, CD4+ and CD8+ repertoires were each analyzed separately, with the exception of combined analyses, where CD4+ and CD8+ sequences were merged in silico. Clonal expansion was defined as at least a 2-fold frequency increase after treatment relative to C1D1, with a pseudocount of 0.5 for undetected baseline clones. Clones with 0 or 1 copy at C1D1 were classified as singleton clones, and clones with 2 or more copies were classified as non-singleton clones. Clones expanded in unsorted samples were annotated as CD4+, CD8+ or unknown by matching protein sequences in sorted samples from the same patient. Wilcoxon tests were applied to paired samples to test diversity changes from C1D1 to C4D1. TCRdb carries this immuneACCESS record with in-frame sequences only. Its versions omit some clonotypes, under half of them owing to an unresolved V gene in the studies checked, with the rest unexplained. V and J calls and clone size come straight from that table; D and trimming were deduced from the DNA. In all, the sample holds more than 25,000 clones, and 88% of those were seen once. The ten largest clones add up to over 6.5% of the sample.

In the paper's terms, the time point label means: cycle 1 day 1 (C1D1), immediately before nivolumab initiation. Every trial patient had relapsed after autologous stem cell transplantation, and cohorts A, B and C differed in prior brentuximab vedotin exposure. Using a Miltenyi CD8+ T cell isolation kit, CD8+ T cells were purified from thawed PBMCs through magnetic negative selection. A total of 50 to 70 patients with relapsed/refractory classical Hodgkin lymphoma made up the trial cohort, and each patient's best overall response was complete response, partial response or progressive disease. Trial patients were treated with single-agent nivolumab in the multi-cohort phase II CheckMate 205 trial. An independent review committee assessed best overall response by applying the 2007 International Working Group response criteria. Trial PBMCs were collected immediately before nivolumab initiation (C1D1) and during therapy at cycle 2 day 1 and cycle 4 day 1. Peripheral blood was collected in 8 mL Vacutainer Cell Preparation Tubes, from which PBMCs were isolated by centrifugation and then cryopreserved. Purified CD4+ and CD8+ fractions were prepared only for cases where an additional PBMC sample was available. On LS columns in a quadroMACS separator, the magnetically labelled cells were depleted, and the flow-through was collected as the purified fraction.

CDR1 SGHTS and CDR2 YDEGEE are derived from the germline V gene. Trimming removed 5 bases from V and 0 bases from J; the gene matches leave 10 bases unexplained. The cysteine opens and the phenylalanine closes a CDR3 of 16 amino acids. Just CDR3 DNA is preserved here, 48 bases in frame from base 1. The TCR was taken from a human donor with classical Hodgkin lymphoma. Rearrangement joined TRBV5-8 to TRBJ1-2; 7 bases in the junction line up with TRBD1. The material was CD8+ T cells from blood, obtained at baseline. The CDR3 sequence is CASRSWDSLSNYGYTF. The nucleotide sequence reads as follows: TGTGCCAGCAGATCCTGGGACAGCCTCTCTAACTATGGCTACACCTTC. Reference TRBV5-8 and TRBJ1-2 proteins supply the regions before and after the CDR3; the full variable domain is: EAGVTQSPTHLIKTRGQQATLRCSPISGHTSVYWYQQALGLGLQFLLWYDEGEERNRGNFPPRFSGRQFPNYSSELNVNALELEDSALYLCASRSWDSLSNYGYTFGSGTRLTVV.